One T cell receptor (beta chain) is described in this entry. In this sample, this clone turned up a few times. Its antigen is not yet known. Base quality data are lacking; no much larger clone is found one base away. From its cysteine to its phenylalanine, the CDR3 spans 12 amino acids. The sequence is cut down to CDR3 DNA, 36 bases in frame from base 1. V was cut back by 5 bases and J by 15 bases, leaving a gap of 17 bases between them. From the germline V gene, CDR1 is MDHEN and CDR2 is SYDVKM. This sample was included in a study of blood T cell repertoires in COVID-19 (TCRdb year 2020). Looking at the study overall: Samples from collaborators originated in the United States, Italy and Spain and spanned both the acute and convalescent phases of COVID-19. The prospective study material was composed of cDNA or gDNA derived from T cells, B-cell-depleted T cells, or PBMCs. Deeply sampled blood TCRbeta repertoires from subjects exposed to, actively infected with, or recovered from COVID-19 were included in the dataset. The repertoires were released in a freely available public database intended as a resource for research on the immune response to SARS-CoV-2. The samples were drawn from the first 160 participants of the ongoing ImmuneRACE study and from 950 to 1,500 subjects provided by 6 global collaborators. The sample metadata nearly always contained a de-identified subject ID, COVID-19 status, age in years and sex. Where available, HLA class I and class II types were taken from metadata supplied by the sample provider and were not determined by assay-based typing.

The immunoSEQ Assay, a bias-controlled multiplex PCR, was used to amplify TCRbeta CDR3 regions from genomic DNA. The study's processing was this. Nucleated cell counts per sample were estimated from amplification of reference gene primers within the assay. To quantify the absolute abundance of each unique TCRbeta CDR3 rearrangement, sequence reads were collapsed and filtered. For each sample, productive Simpson clonality was calculated as the square root of Simpson's diversity index over productive rearrangements. TCRdb's version of the immuneACCESS table is confined to in-frame rearrangements and falls short of the full clone set. An unresolved V gene accounts for under half of the shortfall where checked; the remainder is of unknown origin. Clonal size and the V and J genes are those of that table, whereas D and trimming came from the DNA. The sample records about 250,000 clones, about nine tenths of which are singletons. The ten biggest clones cover 3.5% to 4.5% of the sample.

The paper's findings and limits, for the study overall: Clinical and demographic metadata were provided uncurated, with the amount varying by source and participant.

Participants in the prospective study were enrolled through a virtual design, were aged roughly 18 to 90 years, and lived in about 25 United States geographic areas. Cohort assignment in the prospective study relied on participant-reported clinical history from a screening survey and a study questionnaire. In the prospective study, mobile phlebotomists collected whole blood, serum and a nasopharyngeal or oropharyngeal swab from each participant. Over a roughly 2-month period, participants in the prospective study had the option of providing additional blood draws and questionnaires. Before DNA extraction, prospective study blood samples were shipped either frozen or at room temperature.

The clonotype originates from a woman between 25 and 40 years old with acute COVID-19. The V and J genes are TRBV28 and TRBJ2-1; tentative D gene TRBD2, with 7 bases matching. The sequenced sample consisted of PBMCs or T cells enriched from blood (not recorded which). The nucleotide sequence is given as TGTGCCAGCAGTGCCCCCCGAGGGGGGGTGTTCTTC. This encodes CASSAPRGGVFF.